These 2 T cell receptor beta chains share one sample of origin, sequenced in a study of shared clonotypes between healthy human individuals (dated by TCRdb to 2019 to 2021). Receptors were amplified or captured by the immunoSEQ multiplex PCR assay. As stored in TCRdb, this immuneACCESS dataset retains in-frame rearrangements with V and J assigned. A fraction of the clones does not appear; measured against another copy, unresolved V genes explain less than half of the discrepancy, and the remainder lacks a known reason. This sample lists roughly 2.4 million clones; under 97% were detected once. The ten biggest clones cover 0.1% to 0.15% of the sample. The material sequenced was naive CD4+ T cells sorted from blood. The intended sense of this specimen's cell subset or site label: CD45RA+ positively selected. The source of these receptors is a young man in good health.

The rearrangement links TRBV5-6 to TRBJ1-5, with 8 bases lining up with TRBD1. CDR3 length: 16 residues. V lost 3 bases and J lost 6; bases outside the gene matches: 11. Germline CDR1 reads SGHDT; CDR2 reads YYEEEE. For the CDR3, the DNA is TGTGCCAGCAGCTCCGCAAGACAGGGGAATCGTCAGCCCCAGCATTTT. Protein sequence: CASSSARQGNRQPQHF.

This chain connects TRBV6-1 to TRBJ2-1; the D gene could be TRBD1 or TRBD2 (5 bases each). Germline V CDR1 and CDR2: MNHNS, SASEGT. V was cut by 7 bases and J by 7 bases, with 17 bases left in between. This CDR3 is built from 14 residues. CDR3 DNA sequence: TGTGCCAGCATATCTATTGGGGGAGCGAATGAGCAGTTCTTC. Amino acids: CASISIGGANEQFF.